This TCR beta chain stems from a study of shared clonotypes between healthy human individuals. For the study at large: A couple of female and three male donors aged 18 to 49 were enrolled.

Comment on this clone: Its specificity is unknown.

Study-level findings and limits: Sequencing depth was a factor that was expected to affect clonotype sharing among donors.

At a deep level, the assay was run. Sequencing was performed with immunoSEQ multiplex PCR; in TCRdb, only in-frame clones are kept and a portion is missing. The sample lists approximately 500,000 clones, 81% occurring once. The CDR3 has 14 residues. V gave up 3 bases and J gave up 2 bases, with 10 bases separating them. Germline-derived CDR1 and CDR2 are KGHSH and LQKENI. V and J are TRBV18 and TRBJ2-5, with D possibly being TRBD1 (6 bases). The specimen was PBMCs. The TCR originated in a woman between 40 and 50 years old in good health. Some clones in this sample may be carry-over from other donors' samples. The CDR3 DNA reads TGTGCCAGCTCACCGTGGACAGTGCAAGAGACCCAGTACTTC. Amino acids: CASSPWTVQETQYF.